These 26 T cell receptor beta chains were sequenced from one sample in a study of blood T cell repertoires in COVID-19. TCRdb's copy holds only in-frame clones and misses some; the assay was immunoSEQ multiplex PCR. The sample includes roughly 360,000 clones, roughly 87% of them seen just once. The sample consisted of PBMCs or T cells enriched from blood (not recorded which). The receptors originated from a woman aged 45-59 years who had recovered from COVID-19.

The gene calls are TRBV2 and TRBJ2-7, with TRBD1 matching over 12 bases. V lost 6 bases to trimming and J lost 5 bases; unmatched junction nucleotides: 5. CDR1 is SNHLY and CDR2 is FYNNEI in the germline V gene. The CDR3 totals 14 residues. This chain's CDR3 is CASRPGQGADEQYF. Here the CDR3 DNA reads TGTGCCAGCAGGCCGGGACAGGGGGCGGACGAGCAGTACTTC.

The V call is TRBV7-2, the J call TRBJ1-1, with 8 positions matching TRBD1. The CDR3 loop spans 14 amino acids. CDR1 is SGHTA and CDR2 is FQGNSA in the germline V gene. J gave up 6 bases and V 5 bases, and 8 bases lay outside the gene matches. The CDR3 spells CASSPPGGRAEAFF. The CDR3 DNA reads as TGTGCCAGCAGCCCTCCAGGGGGCAGAGCTGAAGCTTTCTTT.

The CDR3 DNA follows: TGTGCCAGCAGCCTACCCGGGACTAGCGGGATGGGTGAGCAGTTCTTC. Translated, it gives CASSLPGTSGMGEQFF. This chain joins TRBV7-9 and TRBJ2-1; TRBD2 aligns across 13 bases. V dropped 5 bases and J dropped 9; count of bases not matched to a gene: 10. This CDR3 contains 16 residues. Germline lookup yields CDR1 SEHNR and CDR2 FQNEAQ (reference sequence).

This rearrangement joins TRBV5-5 to TRBJ1-2; D might be TRBD1 (6 bases). There are 15 residues in the CDR3. Germline V gives CDR1 SGHKS, CDR2 YYEKEE (reference sequence). The V and J ends lost 5 bases and 0 bases respectively, with 14 bases between them. The CDR3 bases are TGTGCCAGCAGGGAAACGACAGGAGCTAACTATGGCTACACCTTC. Translation gives CASRETTGANYGYTF.

The rearrangement uses TRBV12-3 or TRBV12-4 and TRBJ2-2; 8 nucleotides align to TRBD2. The CDR3 has 13 residues. J gave up 7 bases and V 3 bases, and 1 base lay outside the gene matches. The CDR3 DNA sequence: TGTGCCAGCAGTTTTGCGGGGGGCGGGGAGCTGTTTTTT. Protein product: CASSFAGGGELFF.

V usage is TRBV18 and J usage is TRBJ2-3, with D tentatively TRBD2 (7 bases). V gave up 1 base and J gave up 5 bases, with 16 bases separating them. Germline loops: CDR1 KGHSH, CDR2 LQKENI. The CDR3 consists of 16 residues. CDR3 in DNA: TGTGCCAGCTCACCACGGGAGGGGCAAGGGGGAGATACGCAGTATTTT. Its protein product is CASSPREGQGGDTQYF.

The V gene is TRBV5-6, the J gene TRBJ1-4; D is perhaps TRBD1 (6 bases). The ends were cut back, 0 bases at V and 3 bases at J, with 15 bases in the middle. The CDR3 covers 17 residues. From germline, CDR1 is SGHDT and CDR2 YYEEEE. Here the CDR3 reads CASSLAGQGLPNEKLFF. Here the CDR3 DNA reads TGTGCCAGCAGCTTGGCCGGGCAGGGGCTGCCTAATGAAAAACTGTTTTTT.

The gene calls are TRBV27 and TRBJ1-2; D is perhaps TRBD1 (5 bases). Germline-derived CDR1 and CDR2 are MNHEY and SMNVEV (reference sequence). The CDR3 consists of 14 residues. The V end was cut by 7 bases, the J end by 6 bases, with 18 bases between. CDR3 nucleotides: TGTGCCAGCACTGTTTCGGCAGGGTTTCATGGCTACACCTTC. This encodes CASTVSAGFHGYTF.

This chain connects TRBV18 to TRBJ1-1, with TRBD1 matching over 9 bases. This CDR3 region has 16 residues. The germline CDR1 and CDR2 sequences are KGHSH and LQKENI. V dropped 8 bases and J dropped 5; count of bases not matched to a gene: 15. The CDR3 bases are TGTGCCAGCACAGCCCGGACAGGGGATTGGGGTACTGAAGCTTTCTTT. It encodes CASTARTGDWGTEAFF.

The chain joins TRBV27 to TRBJ1-6, with unresolved D. Germline V gene data show CDR1 as MNHEY and CDR2 as SMNVEV (reference sequence). V lost 9 bases and J 2 bases, leaving 11 bases between the germline ends. This CDR3 has 14 residues. The CDR3 nucleotides are TGTGCCAGTTACAGTCTCACCTATAATTCACCCCTCCACTTT. Its protein product is CASYSLTYNSPLHF.

This clone was counted a single time. The chain links TRBV7-6 to TRBJ2-5; 7 bases are a match to TRBD1. The CDR3 runs 15 residues. Per the germline V gene, CDR1 is SGHVS and CDR2 is FNYEAQ. V dropped 5 bases and J dropped 5; count of bases not matched to a gene: 11. The DNA of the CDR3 is TGTGCCAGCAGCACCTTGGGACAGATACGGGAGACCCAGTACTTC. Translating gives CASSTLGQIRETQYF.

The chain is built from TRBV7-8 and TRBJ1-1; possible D gene TRBD1, 6 bases. V was pared by 3 bases and J by 2 bases, with 13 bases between. This CDR3 region has 15 residues. In germline, CDR1 is SGHVS, CDR2 FQNEAQ. The CDR3, as DNA: TGTGCCAGCAGCTTGGTGACAGGAGACAACACTGAAGCTTTCTTT. This encodes CASSLVTGDNTEAFF.

The rearrangement uses TRBV11-2 and TRBJ2-3; 8 bases agree with TRBD2. The V gene end was trimmed by 0 bases and the J gene end by 5 bases; junction bases not matched to a gene: 7. The CDR3 runs to 16 residues. The germline CDR1 and CDR2 sequences are SGHAT and FQNNGV. For the CDR3, the DNA is TGTGCCAGCAGCTTAGAGTTAGCGGGGTCGGTAGATACGCAGTATTTT. Its protein product is CASSLELAGSVDTQYF.

The rearrangement links TRBV5-1 to TRBJ2-1, with 9 nucleotides matching TRBD2. Germline CDR1 and CDR2: SGHRS and YFSETQ. This CDR3 region has 15 residues. Trimming at V came to 2 bases and at J to 0 bases, leaving 0 bases not matched to a gene. The CDR3 here is CASSFSGSSYNEQFF. As DNA, the CDR3 is TGCGCCAGCAGCTTTAGCGGGAGCTCCTACAATGAGCAGTTCTTC.

The chain links TRBV5-5 to TRBJ2-5; D is ambiguous. The CDR3 totals 12 residues. Per germline, CDR1 SGHKS and CDR2 YYEKEE (reference sequence). V lost 9 bases to trimming and J lost 4 bases, with 13 bases between them. CDR3 DNA sequence: TGTGCCAACAGTCAAAACGGAGAGACCCAGTACTTC. Its protein product is CANSQNGETQYF.

This rearrangement joins TRBV29-1 to TRBJ2-5; 10 bases align to TRBD2. Germline trimming cut 1 base from V and 1 base from J; bases unmatched to any gene: 9. Germline assignment: CDR1 SQVTM and CDR2 ANQGSEA. CDR3 length equals 17 residues. CDR3 nucleotides: TGCAGCGTTGAAGGCACTAGCGGGACCTCGTTCCAAGAGACCCAGTACTTC. It encodes CSVEGTSGTSFQETQYF. The whole variable domain, remainder taken from reference TRBV29-1 and TRBJ2-5, is SAVISQKPSRDICQRGTSLTIQCQVDSQVTMMFWYRQQPGQSLTLIATANQGSEATYESGFVIDKFPISRPNLTFSTLTVSNMSPEDSSIYLCSVEGTSGTSFQETQYFGPGTRLLVL.

V and J are TRBV5-1 and TRBJ2-1; 7 bases align to TRBD2. The CDR3 loop spans 19 amino acids. In germline, CDR1 is SGHRS, CDR2 YFSETQ. The J segment lost 6 bases and the V segment lost 4 bases, leaving 22 bases of the junction unmatched. CDR3 nucleotide sequence: TGCGCCAGCAGCCCCCTCTTGAGGAGCGGGGTAACCACAGGCAATGAGCAGTTCTTC. This translates into CASSPLLRSGVTTGNEQFF.

This rearrangement joins TRBV19 to TRBJ1-1; D possibly corresponds to TRBD1 (5 bases). CDR3 length equals 13 residues. Germline loops: CDR1 LNHDA, CDR2 SQIVND (reference sequence). Trimming took 4 bases from V and 6 from J, leaving 12 bases between them. DNA of the CDR3: TGTGCCAGTAGTAAGACAGACCCCCCTGAAGCTTTCTTT. Protein: CASSKTDPPEAFF. Supplemented by reference TRBV19 and TRBJ1-1, the full variable domain reads DGGITQSPKYLFRKEGQNVTLSCEQNLNHDAMYWYRQDPGQGLRLIYYSQIVNDFQKGDIAEGYSVSREKKESFPLTVTSAQKNPTAFYLCASSKTDPPEAFFGQGTRLTVV.

The rearrangement uses TRBV7-9 and TRBJ1-1; TRBD1 agrees at 7 bases. V was clipped by 2 bases and J by 0 bases; unmatched bases: 6. This CDR3 region has 16 residues. Per germline, CDR1 SEHNR and CDR2 FQNEAQ (reference sequence). The CDR3 nucleotides read TGTGCCAGCAGCTTAAGGCCGACAGGGATGAACACTGAAGCTTTCTTT. Amino acid sequence: CASSLRPTGMNTEAFF.

V usage is TRBV19 and J usage is TRBJ2-1; perhaps TRBD1 as D (5 bases). V was cut by 5 bases and J by 4 bases, with 15 bases left in between. CDR1 LNHDA and CDR2 SQIVND come from the germline V gene (reference sequence). The CDR3 covers 15 residues. The CDR3 DNA follows: TGTGCCAGTAGTGTGGCGCTAGGGGTATACAATGAGCAGTTCTTC. This sequence encodes CASSVALGVYNEQFF.

The chain carries TRBV25-1 and TRBJ1-1; TRBD1 is a possible D gene (5 bases). Trimming stripped 0 bases from V and 0 bases from J, with 8 bases between. The CDR3 spans 15 residues. CDR1 is MGHDK, CDR2 SYGVNS, per germline. This chain's CDR3 is CASSEYWGVNTEAFF. DNA of the CDR3: TGTGCCAGCAGTGAATATTGGGGGGTGAACACTGAAGCTTTCTTT.

This chain links TRBV5-6 with TRBJ1-1, with D possibly matching TRBD1 (5 bases). The germline gives CDR1 SGHDT, CDR2 YYEEEE. CDR3 length: 16 residues. Trimming pared 0 bases from V and 9 bases from J, leaving 21 bases between. The CDR3 spells CASSLARFGGMNQAFF. CDR3 sequence (DNA): TGTGCCAGCAGCTTGGCCCGATTCGGGGGGATGAATCAAGCTTTCTTT. The variable domain in full, completed from reference TRBV5-6 and TRBJ1-1, reads DAGVTQSPTHLIKTRGQQVTLRCSPKSGHDTVSWYQQALGQGPQFIFQYYEEEERQRGNFPDRFSGHQFPNYSSELNVNALLLGDSALYLCASSLARFGGMNQAFFGQGTRLTVV.

This chain uses TRBV9 with TRBJ1-6; no firm D call. The CDR3 runs 14 residues. V gave up 0 bases and J gave up 8 bases, with 9 bases separating them. Per the germline V gene, CDR1 is SGDLS and CDR2 is YYNGEE. CDR3 protein: CASSVGVIDSPLHF. As DNA, the CDR3 is TGTGCCAGCAGCGTAGGAGTGATTGATTCACCCCTCCACTTT.

The genes are TRBV30 and TRBJ1-1; the D gene is possibly TRBD1 (6 bases). Germline-derived CDR1 and CDR2 are GTSNPN and SVGIG (reference sequence). This CDR3 contains 15 residues. V lost 3 bases and J 7 bases, leaving 21 bases between the germline ends. The CDR3, as DNA: TGTGCCTGGAGCGGTACCTCGGGACACCTAATTGAAGCTTTCTTT. This sequence encodes CAWSGTSGHLIEAFF.

The chain carries TRBV10-3 and TRBJ1-2; 9 nucleotides line up with TRBD1. The CDR3 loop spans 18 amino acids. V lost 8 bases to trimming and J lost 6 bases; unmatched junction nucleotides: 22. Per the germline V gene, CDR1 is ENHRY and CDR2 is SYGVKD. The chain's CDR3 is CAIHQVGTGRSTRDGYTF. The CDR3 DNA reads TGTGCCATCCACCAGGTCGGGACAGGGAGGTCAACGCGGGATGGCTACACCTTC.

The J gene is TRBJ1-2, the V gene TRBV7-2, with D possibly matching TRBD1 (5 bases). The CDR3 sequence is 15 residues long. Trimming removed 5 bases from V and 4 bases from J, with 17 bases in between. CDR1 SGHTA and CDR2 FQGNSA come from the germline V gene. The CDR3 DNA is TGTGCCAGCAGCCCGGGGGTCGGAGCATTCTATGGCTACACCTTC. This gives the protein CASSPGVGAFYGYTF.